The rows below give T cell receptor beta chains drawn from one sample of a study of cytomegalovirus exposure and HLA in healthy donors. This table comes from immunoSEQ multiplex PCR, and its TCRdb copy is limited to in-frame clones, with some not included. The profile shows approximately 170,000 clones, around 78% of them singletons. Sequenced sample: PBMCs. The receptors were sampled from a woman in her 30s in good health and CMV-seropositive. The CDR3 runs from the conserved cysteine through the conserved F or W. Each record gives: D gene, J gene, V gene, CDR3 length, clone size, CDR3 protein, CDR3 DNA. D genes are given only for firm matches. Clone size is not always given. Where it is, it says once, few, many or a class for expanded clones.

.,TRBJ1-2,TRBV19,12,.,CASSYGSSGYTF,TGTGCCAGTAGTTATGGGAGTAGTGGCTACACCTTC
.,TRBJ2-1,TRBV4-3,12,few,CASSQKGGEQFF,TGCGCCAGCAGCCAAAAAGGAGGTGAGCAGTTCTTC
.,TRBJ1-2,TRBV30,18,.,CAWSGSRAELLYNYGYTF,TGTGCCTGGAGTGGAAGCCGAGCAGAACTACTCTATAACTATGGCTACACCTTC
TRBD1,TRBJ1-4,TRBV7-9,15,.,CASNPNTGTGEKLFF,TGTGCCAGCAACCCAAATACCGGGACAGGAGAAAAACTGTTTTTT
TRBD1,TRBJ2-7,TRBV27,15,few,CASSRIRDRDHEQYF,TGTGCCAGCAGCCGGATCCGGGACAGGGACCACGAGCAGTACTTC
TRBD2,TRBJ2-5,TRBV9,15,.,CASSVSSGTQETQYF,TGTGCCAGCAGCGTTTCTAGCGGGACCCAAGAGACCCAGTACTTC
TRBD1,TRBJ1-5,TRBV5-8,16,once,CASSLYRDRGPQPQHF,TGTGCCAGCAGCCTGTACCGGGACAGGGGGCCTCAGCCCCAGCATTTT
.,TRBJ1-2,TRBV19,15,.,CASSLRDKAGYGYTF,TGTGCCAGTAGCCTCCGGGACAAGGCTGGGTATGGCTACACCTTC
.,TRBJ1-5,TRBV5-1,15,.,CASSLEAGNKAPQHF,TGCGCCAGCAGCTTGGAGGCAGGGAATAAGGCGCCCCAGCATTTT
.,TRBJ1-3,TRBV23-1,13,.,CASRGRLGNTIYF,TGCGCCAGCAGGGGGCGATTGGGAAACACCATATATTTT
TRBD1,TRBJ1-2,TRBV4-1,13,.,CASSLDRAGGYTF,TGCGCCAGCAGCCTCGACAGGGCAGGTGGCTACACCTTC
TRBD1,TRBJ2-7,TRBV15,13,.,CATSRDQGDEQYF,TGTGCCACCAGCAGAGATCAGGGGGACGAGCAGTACTTC
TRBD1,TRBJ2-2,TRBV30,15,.,CAWSVLIGTGGELFF,TGTGCCTGGAGTGTATTGATTGGGACAGGCGGGGAGCTGTTTTTT
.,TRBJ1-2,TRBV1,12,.,CTSPRSLYGYTF,TGCACCAGCCCTCGGAGTCTTTATGGCTACACCTTC
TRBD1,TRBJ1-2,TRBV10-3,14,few,CAISEDRGNYGYTF,TGTGCCATCAGTGAGGACAGGGGAAACTATGGCTACACCTTC
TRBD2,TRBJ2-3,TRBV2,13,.,CARSGGAADTQYF,TGTGCCAGGAGCGGGGGGGCGGCAGATACGCAGTATTTT